The entry below gives a single T cell receptor beta chain sequence along with its context. Its target is not known. The CDR3 runs 15 residues. Between the trimmed V and J ends, which lost 1 base and 5 bases, there was a span of 12 bases. The germline V gene encodes CDR1 SGHDN and CDR2 FVKESK. Template switching (which added a universal primer site) was used, and cDNA carried unique molecular identifiers. TCRdb itself ran the 5' RACE reads through MiXCR, one entry per CDR3 protein. The table includes a few hundred thousand distinct CDR3 sequences, more than 9% detected once. The data stem from a study of identical twins. Regarding the study as a whole: Memory repertoires showed no such pattern, whereas abundant cord blood beta clonotypes carried fewer insertions. Models underpredicted monozygotic twin sharing of out-of-frame TCR alpha.

These data were also reused for a study on yellow fever vaccine responses in identical twins. This second report adds: Reportedly, the T cell response mounted by twins to vaccine seemed partly convergent, partly personalized.

This TCR came from a young woman in good health. The chain joins TRBV14 to TRBJ2-1; D possibly corresponds to TRBD2 (5 bases). The sample was CD8+ T cells sorted from blood. The CDR3 region is CASSQVRGNNNEQFF. The CDR3 bases are TGTGCCAGCAGCCAAGTAAGAGGGAACAACAATGAGCAGTTCTTC.